The clone carrying this T cell receptor beta chain has a count of ten or more. Its antigen remains unknown. 5'RACE with 10-nucleotide random UMIs produced the cDNA. MiXCR, run by TCRdb on the 5' RACE reads, gives a single entry per CDR3 protein. The data show tens of thousands of distinct CDR3 sequences, with 4% to 5.5% seen just once and 2.9% held by the top ten. Source material was 2 million unsorted PBMCs, stored at -80 °C in RNAlater. These data originate in a study of neurological immune-mediated disorders. About the study: Within the group of around 35 multiple sclerosis patients, roughly 31 were relapsing-remitting, while 3 were secondary progressive.

Study-wide points: Phylogenetic grouping placed 18 of 34 multiple sclerosis patients' repertoires in one related-CDR3 cluster, a possible signature.

The material sequenced was PBMCs. The receptor's source is a man aged 50-59 years with multiple sclerosis.

CDR3 sequence (DNA): TGTGCCAGCAGTTTAAGGCTTGGGGTGCCGTCCAAAAACATTCAGTACTTC. Residues: CASSLRLGVPSKNIQYF. The chain is built from TRBV27 and TRBJ2-4; the D is unclear. This CDR3 has 17 residues. Trimming stripped 2 bases from V and 2 bases from J, with 16 bases between. CDR1 MNHEY and CDR2 SMNVEV come from the germline V gene (reference sequence).